This T cell receptor (beta chain) was obtained from a study of blood T cell repertoires in COVID-19. The wider study: Collection of acute and convalescent COVID-19 samples took place in the United States, Italy and Spain. PBMCs, B-cell-depleted T cells, or T cells were the source of the cDNA or gDNA that made up the material.

Trimming shortened V by 4 bases and J by 0 bases, and 22 bases separated the two germline ends. Germline assignment: CDR1 SGHVS and CDR2 FQNEAQ. CDR3 length: 18 amino acids. In the authors' workflow: From reference gene primer amplification, estimates of nucleated cell counts were derived. Data came from immunoSEQ multiplex PCR; TCRdb stores just in-frame clones and leaves some out. V and J calls plus clone size are reproduced from that table; the DNA served to infer D and trimming. The sample records roughly 100,000 clones, around 88% being singletons. Source material: peripheral blood. The chain combines TRBV7-8 with TRBJ2-7; D possibly corresponds to TRBD2 (7 bases). This clonotype was sampled from a human donor in a cohort sampled during active COVID-19. The DNA of the CDR3 is TGTGCCAGCAGCTACCCCCCCGCCGGGGGGCCGAGCTCCTACGAGCAGTACTTC. The encoded protein is CASSYPPAGGPSSYEQYF.